The 13 T cell receptor beta chains below come from one sample, sequenced in a study of CD8+ T cells in alopecia areata. Sequencing templates came from extracted RNA that was reverse transcribed into cDNA. The repertoire was sequenced with immunoSEQ multiplex PCR; TCRdb's copy has only in-frame clones and lacks some. Among under 250,000 clones listed, roughly 57% were seen once. The sample was CD4+ T cells sorted from blood, taken at week 0. These receptors were obtained from a human donor with alopecia areata.

The chain links TRBV5-1 to TRBJ2-2, with 9 bases that match TRBD1. Per germline, CDR1 SGHRS and CDR2 YFSETQ. Germline trimming cut 4 bases from V and 0 bases from J; bases unmatched to any gene: 4. CDR3 length equals 16 residues. DNA of the CDR3: TGCGCCAGCAGCCGAGGACAGGGGACGAACACCGGGGAGCTGTTTTTT. Its protein is CASSRGQGTNTGELFF.

The chain carries TRBV7-9 and TRBJ2-7; TRBD1 matches 7 bases. This CDR3 comprises 13 residues. Germline CDR1 SEHNR, CDR2 FQNEAQ (reference sequence). Trimming removed 3 bases from V and 3 bases from J; junction bases left unmatched: 2. This CDR3 is CASSFGQVYEQYF. CDR3 nucleotide sequence: TGTGCCAGCAGCTTCGGACAGGTCTACGAGCAGTACTTC.

V usage is TRBV29-1 and J usage is TRBJ1-5; D is perhaps TRBD1 (5 bases). The V gene's germline CDR1 is SQVTM and CDR2 ANQGSEA. The CDR3 sequence is 13 residues long. Between the trimmed V and J ends, which lost 1 base and 3 bases, there was a span of 7 bases. The DNA for the CDR3 is TGCAGCGTTGAAGCGGGGCTCAATCAGCCCCAGCATTTT. It is translated as CSVEAGLNQPQHF.

The chain links TRBV9 to TRBJ1-2; 8 bases agree with TRBD1. The ends lost 6 bases at V and 7 bases at J; junction bases unmatched: 11. The CDR3 contains 14 residues. Germline lookup yields CDR1 SGDLS and CDR2 YYNGEE. CDR3 sequence (DNA): TGTGCCAGCATCCCTGGATCAGGGGGCGGTGGCTACACCTTC. It translates to CASIPGSGGGGYTF. Full variable domain (outside the CDR3, taken from reference TRBV9 and TRBJ1-2): DSGVTQTPKHLITATGQRVTLRCSPRSGDLSVYWYQQSLDQGLQFLIQYYNGEERAKGNILERFSAQQFPDLHSELNLSSLELGDSALYFCASIPGSGGGGYTFGSGTRLTVV.

Regarding this clone: Distinct nucleotide sequences in the sample also encode this CDR3. The chain carries TRBV29-1 and TRBJ1-1; D is unclear. Germline V gene sequence: CDR1 SQVTM, CDR2 ANQGSEA. The ends were cut back, 6 bases at V and 1 base at J, with 9 bases in the middle. This CDR3 has 12 amino acids. The CDR3 DNA is TGCAGCGTGAGGAGAGGGAACACTGAAGCTTTCTTT. Its translation is CSVRRGNTEAFF.

This clone was counted between two and nine times. A junction end diverges from the germline sequence, so it may reflect a read error. The chain combines TRBV11-2 with TRBJ1-2; 8 positions match TRBD1. This CDR3 has 13 residues. The germline V gene has CDR1 SGHAT and CDR2 FQNNGV. The CDR3 spells CASSLDRGRPFVF. DNA for the CDR3: TGTGCCAGCAGCTTAGACAGGGGGCGACCGTTTGTCTTC.

The chain combines TRBV25-1 with TRBJ2-1; 9 bases align to TRBD1. The trim removed 4 bases at V and 5 bases at J, leaving 6 bases unmatched. The CDR3 has 15 amino acids. Looked up from germline, CDR1 is MGHDK and CDR2 is SYGVNS. This CDR3 is CASSGRGTGNNEQFF. The CDR3 coding sequence is TGTGCCAGCAGTGGAAGGGGGACAGGGAACAATGAGCAGTTCTTC.

This clone showed up just a few times. The CDR3 DNA follows: TGTGCCAGCAGGGGGACAGGGGTCAATGAGCAGTTCTTC. Its translation is CASRGTGVNEQFF. This chain links TRBV2 with TRBJ2-1, with 10 nucleotides matching TRBD1. The ends lost 6 bases at V and 6 bases at J; junction bases unmatched: 2. CDR1 SNHLY and CDR2 FYNNEI come from the germline V gene. There are 13 residues in the CDR3.

V gene TRBV20-1 combines with J gene TRBJ2-3, with 8 nucleotides matching TRBD1. Germline V gene sequence: CDR1 DFQATT, CDR2 SNEGSKA (reference sequence). The V gene end was trimmed by 6 bases and the J gene end by 5 bases; junction bases not matched to a gene: 1. The CDR3 has 11 residues. CDR3 sequence reads: CSADREDTQYF. CDR3 DNA: TGCAGTGCGGACAGGGAAGATACGCAGTATTTT.

The chain has TRBV4-1 and TRBJ2-1, with TRBD2 identical over 9 bases. Germline CDR1 reads MGHRA; CDR2 reads YSYEKL. J lost 0 bases, V lost 5 bases, and 2 bases had no gene match. The CDR3 is made up of 15 amino acids. CDR3 DNA: TGCGCCAGCAGCAAACTAGCGGGCTCCTACAATGAGCAGTTCTTC. Protein sequence: CASSKLAGSYNEQFF.

Concerning this clone itself: This sample includes further DNA sequences coding for the same CDR3. This chain joins TRBV5-1 and TRBJ2-5; D remains ambiguous. This CDR3 region has 12 residues. V was cut by 1 base and J by 0 bases, with 1 base left in between. Germline V lookup: CDR1 SGHRS, CDR2 YFSETQ. This CDR3 is CASSLYQETQYF. The DNA of the CDR3 is TGCGCCAGCAGCTTGTACCAAGAGACCCAGTACTTC.

The rearrangement links TRBV29-1 to TRBJ2-2; D remains ambiguous. This CDR3 has 11 residues. Looked up from germline, CDR1 is SQVTM and CDR2 is ANQGSEA. V gave up 4 bases and J gave up 6 bases, with 6 bases separating them. The chain's CDR3 is CSVVGPGELFF. In nucleotides, the CDR3 is TGCAGCGTTGTAGGGCCCGGGGAGCTGTTTTTT.

V and J are TRBV7-3 and TRBJ2-7; 7 bases fit TRBD2. The germline gives CDR1 SGHTA, CDR2 FQGTGA. The CDR3 loop spans 13 amino acids. V dropped 5 bases and J dropped 5; count of bases not matched to a gene: 6. The chain's CDR3 is CASSPGGENEQYF. The DNA of the CDR3 is TGTGCCAGCAGCCCGGGGGGAGAAAACGAGCAGTACTTC. The variable domain in full, completed from reference TRBV7-3 and TRBJ2-7, reads GAGVSQTPSNKVTEKGKYVELRCDPISGHTALYWYRQSLGQGPEFLIYFQGTGAADDSGLPNDRFFAVRPEGSVSTLKIQRTERGDSAVYLCASSPGGENEQYFGPGTRLTVT.